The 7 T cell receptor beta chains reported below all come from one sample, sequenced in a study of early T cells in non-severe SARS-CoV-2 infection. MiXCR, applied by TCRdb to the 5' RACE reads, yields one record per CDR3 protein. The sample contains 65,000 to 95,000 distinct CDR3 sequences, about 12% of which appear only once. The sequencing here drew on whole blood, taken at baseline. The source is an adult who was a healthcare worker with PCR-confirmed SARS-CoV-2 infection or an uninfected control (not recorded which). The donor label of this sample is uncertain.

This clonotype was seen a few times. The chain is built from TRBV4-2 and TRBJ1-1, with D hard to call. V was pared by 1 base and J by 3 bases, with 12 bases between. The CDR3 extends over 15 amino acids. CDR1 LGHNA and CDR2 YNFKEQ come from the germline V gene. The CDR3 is CASSQGPGEYTEAFF. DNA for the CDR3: TGTGCCAGCAGCCAAGGACCGGGAGAGTACACTGAAGCTTTCTTT.

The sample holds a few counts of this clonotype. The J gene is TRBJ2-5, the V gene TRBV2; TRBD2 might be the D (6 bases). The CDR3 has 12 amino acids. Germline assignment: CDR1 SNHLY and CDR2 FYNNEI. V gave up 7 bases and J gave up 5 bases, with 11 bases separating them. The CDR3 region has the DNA TGTGCCAGCAAGGCTAGCGTGGAGACCCAGTACTTC. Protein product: CASKASVETQYF.

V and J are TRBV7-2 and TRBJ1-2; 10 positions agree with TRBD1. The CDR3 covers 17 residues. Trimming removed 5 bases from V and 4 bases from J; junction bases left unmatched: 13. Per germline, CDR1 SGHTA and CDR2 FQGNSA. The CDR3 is CASSLIRPGQGFYGYTF. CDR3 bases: TGTGCCAGCAGCCTCATTAGGCCGGGACAGGGGTTCTATGGCTACACCTTC. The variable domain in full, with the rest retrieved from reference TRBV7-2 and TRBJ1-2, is GAGVSQSPSNKVTEKGKDVELRCDPISGHTALYWYRQSLGQGLEFLIYFQGNSAPDKSGLPSDRFSAERTGGSVSTLTIQRTQQEDSAVYLCASSLIRPGQGFYGYTFGSGTRLTVV.

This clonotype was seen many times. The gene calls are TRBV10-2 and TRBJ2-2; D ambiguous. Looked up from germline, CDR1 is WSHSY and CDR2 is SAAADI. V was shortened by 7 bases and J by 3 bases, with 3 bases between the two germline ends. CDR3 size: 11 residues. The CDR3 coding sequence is TGCGCCAGCACGGACACCGGGGAGCTGTTTTTT. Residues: CASTDTGELFF.

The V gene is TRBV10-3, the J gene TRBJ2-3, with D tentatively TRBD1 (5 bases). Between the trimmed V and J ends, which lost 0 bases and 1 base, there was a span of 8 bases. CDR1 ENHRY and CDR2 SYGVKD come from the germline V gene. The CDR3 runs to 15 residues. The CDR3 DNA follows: TGTGCCATCAGTGAGTCACAGGCTCGCACAGATACGCAGTATTTT. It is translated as CAISESQARTDTQYF.

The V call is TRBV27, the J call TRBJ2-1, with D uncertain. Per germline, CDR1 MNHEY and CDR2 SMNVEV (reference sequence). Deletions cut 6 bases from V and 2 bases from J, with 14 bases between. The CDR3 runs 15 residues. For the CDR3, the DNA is TGTGCCAGCAGAACCGGGTCCGGCCCCTACAATGAGCAGTTCTTC. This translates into CASRTGSGPYNEQFF.

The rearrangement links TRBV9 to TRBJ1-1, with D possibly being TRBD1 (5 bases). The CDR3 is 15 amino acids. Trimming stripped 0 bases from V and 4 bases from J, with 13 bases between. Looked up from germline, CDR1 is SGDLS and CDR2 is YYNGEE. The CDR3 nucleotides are TGTGCCAGCAGCGTAGCTACTGGGGGGACCACTGAAGCTTTCTTT. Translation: CASSVATGGTTEAFF.